This record covers a single T cell receptor beta chain. In the authors' workflow: Amplifying reference gene primers gave estimates of nucleated cell counts. Clones were sequenced by immunoSEQ multiplex PCR, and TCRdb holds only the in-frame ones, with some missing. The D gene and trimming were derived from the DNA, and the V and J assignments and clone size from that table. This sample has roughly 64,000 clones, with around 80% found just once. This sample is part of a study of blood T cell repertoires in COVID-19. This TCR came from a human donor in a cohort sampled during active COVID-19. The sample comprised peripheral blood.

CDR3 sequence reads: CASSLLPATNEKLFF. Here the CDR3 DNA reads TGTGCCAGCAGTTTATTACCAGCAACTAATGAAAAACTGTTTTTT. The V call is TRBV27, the J call TRBJ1-4; no clear D gene. Germline loops: CDR1 MNHEY, CDR2 SMNVEV (reference sequence). The CDR3 sequence is 15 residues long. V gave up 1 base and J gave up 0 bases, with 6 bases separating them.